The rows below give T cell receptor beta chains drawn from one sample of a study of neurological immune-mediated disorders. TCRdb called the 5' RACE reads again in MiXCR, with one record for every CDR3 protein. The sample has tens of thousands of distinct CDR3 sequences, about 14% seen once. The specimen sequenced was PBMCs. The receptors were gathered from a woman between 50 and 59 years old with HTLV-1-associated myelopathy (HAM/TSP). Both conserved end residues are part of each CDR3. D genes are given only for firm matches. Only part of the rows carry a size: once, few, many, or a class if the clone is expanded.

CDR3nt: TGTGCCAGCAGCCAAGCGGGAGGGGGGCAAGCCAAAAACATTCAGTACTTC; CDR3aa: CASSQAGGGQAKNIQYF; v_gene: TRBV3-1; d_gene: TRBD2; abundance: many; j_gene: TRBJ2-4
CDR3nt: TGTGCCAGCAGCACCTCTGACAACTTGAACACTGAAGCTTTCTTT; CDR3aa: CASSTSDNLNTEAFF; v_gene: TRBV7-8; d_gene: NA; abundance: many; j_gene: TRBJ1-1
CDR3nt: TGTGCCACCAGTGATTCGACTAACCAAGAGACCCAGTACTTC; CDR3aa: CATSDSTNQETQYF; v_gene: TRBV24-1; d_gene: NA; abundance: many; j_gene: TRBJ2-5
CDR3nt: TGCGCCAGCAGCTCGGGGGGGAATGAGCAGTTCTTC; CDR3aa: CASSSGGNEQFF; v_gene: TRBV5-1; d_gene: TRBD2; abundance: many; j_gene: TRBJ2-1
CDR3nt: TGCGCCAGCAGCTTTCACTACCGGGACCAACTTGGGAATGAGCAGTTCTTC; CDR3aa: CASSFHYRDQLGNEQFF; v_gene: TRBV5-1; d_gene: NA; abundance: few; j_gene: TRBJ2-1
CDR3nt: TGCGGTACAGGGACTGGAAACACCATATATTTT; CDR3aa: CGTGTGNTIYF; v_gene: TRBV20-1; d_gene: NA; abundance: many; j_gene: TRBJ1-3
CDR3nt: TGCAGTGCTCCGCTGGGAGAAAGGAAACTGTTTTTT; CDR3aa: CSAPLGERKLFF; v_gene: TRBV20-1; d_gene: NA; abundance: medium-sized; j_gene: TRBJ1-4
CDR3nt: TGCGCCAGCAGCTGGCAGGGGAACACCGGGGAGCTGTTTTTT; CDR3aa: CASSWQGNTGELFF; v_gene: TRBV5-1; d_gene: NA; abundance: many; j_gene: TRBJ2-2
CDR3nt: TGTGCCAGCAGCCCAGGTCTGGCCCTGAACACCGGGGAGCTGTTTTTT; CDR3aa: CASSPGLALNTGELFF; v_gene: TRBV3-1; d_gene: NA; abundance: few; j_gene: TRBJ2-2
CDR3nt: TGTGCCAGCTGGGGCGGACAGGGACGCAATCAGCCCCAGCATTTT; CDR3aa: CASWGGQGRNQPQHF; v_gene: TRBV6-1; d_gene: TRBD1; abundance: many; j_gene: TRBJ1-5
CDR3nt: TGCGCCAGCAGCCTAGACAGGGGGAGCTCCTACGAGCAGTACTTC; CDR3aa: CASSLDRGSSYEQYF; v_gene: TRBV5-1; d_gene: TRBD1; abundance: many; j_gene: TRBJ2-7
CDR3nt: TGTGCCAGCAGCTTACAAGTGGGGGCACAAGAGACCCAGTACTTC; CDR3aa: CASSLQVGAQETQYF; v_gene: TRBV11-2; d_gene: NA; abundance: once; j_gene: TRBJ2-5
CDR3nt: TGTGCCAGCAGCCGACAGGGGATTAACACTGAAGCTTTCTTT; CDR3aa: CASSRQGINTEAFF; v_gene: TRBV4-2; d_gene: TRBD1; abundance: many; j_gene: TRBJ1-1
CDR3nt: TGTGCCAGCAGCCAATACAGATACCGTAATGAAAAACTGTTTTTT; CDR3aa: CASSQYRYRNEKLFF; v_gene: TRBV14; d_gene: NA; abundance: many; j_gene: TRBJ1-4
CDR3nt: TGTGCCAGCAGCCTTCCCGGGACTAGGATGGGGACCCAGTACTTC; CDR3aa: CASSLPGTRMGTQYF; v_gene: TRBV14; d_gene: TRBD2; abundance: NA; j_gene: TRBJ2-5
CDR3nt: TGTGCCAGCAGCCCCGGAACAGGGAAGAATGAGCAGTTCTTC; CDR3aa: CASSPGTGKNEQFF; v_gene: TRBV5-6; d_gene: NA; abundance: many; j_gene: TRBJ2-1
CDR3nt: TGTGCCAGCAGTGAATTGGAGGGGGCTAGTGAAGCTTTCTTT; CDR3aa: CASSELEGASEAFF; v_gene: TRBV6-1; d_gene: TRBD1; abundance: many; j_gene: TRBJ1-1
CDR3nt: TGTGCCAGCAGTTACTGGGGACAGGGGTCCTACGAGCAGTACTTC; CDR3aa: CASSYWGQGSYEQYF; v_gene: TRBV6-6; d_gene: TRBD1; abundance: many; j_gene: TRBJ2-7
CDR3nt: TGCGCCAGCAGCCGGGACACAGACCAAGAGACCCAGTACTTC; CDR3aa: CASSRDTDQETQYF; v_gene: TRBV5-1; d_gene: NA; abundance: many; j_gene: TRBJ2-5
CDR3nt: TGTGCCAGCAGCATACAGGGTACCTATGGCTACACCTTC; CDR3aa: CASSIQGTYGYTF; v_gene: TRBV7-2; d_gene: NA; abundance: many; j_gene: TRBJ1-2
CDR3nt: TGTGCCAGCAGCGCTTACTCTGGGGCCAACGTCCTGACTTTC; CDR3aa: CASSAYSGANVLTF; v_gene: TRBV9; d_gene: NA; abundance: medium-sized; j_gene: TRBJ2-6
CDR3nt: TGTGCCAGCAGCTTACAGGTTACGAACACTGAAGCTTTCTTT; CDR3aa: CASSLQVTNTEAFF; v_gene: TRBV7-2; d_gene: NA; abundance: many; j_gene: TRBJ1-1
CDR3nt: TGCGCCAGCAGCATAACCGGGACAGCCTCCTACAATGAGCAGTTCTTC; CDR3aa: CASSITGTASYNEQFF; v_gene: TRBV5-1; d_gene: TRBD1; abundance: many; j_gene: TRBJ2-1
CDR3nt: TGTGCCAGCAGACGGTACTCGGACGGGAGCATGGAGCAGTACTTC; CDR3aa: CASRRYSDGSMEQYF; v_gene: TRBV6-5; d_gene: NA; abundance: many; j_gene: TRBJ2-7
CDR3nt: TGCAGTGCCACCGACTTTTCCAGCTATGGCTACACCTTC; CDR3aa: CSATDFSSYGYTF; v_gene: TRBV20-1; d_gene: NA; abundance: NA; j_gene: TRBJ1-2
CDR3nt: TGTGCCAGCTCACCACTAGGGGTGAGCCAAGAGACCCAGTACTTC; CDR3aa: CASSPLGVSQETQYF; v_gene: TRBV18; d_gene: NA; abundance: many; j_gene: TRBJ2-5
CDR3nt: TGTGCCAGCAGGGGGACAGTCTATGGCTACACCTTC; CDR3aa: CASRGTVYGYTF; v_gene: TRBV7-2; d_gene: TRBD1; abundance: many; j_gene: TRBJ1-2
CDR3nt: TGCAGTGCTAGAGTACCGGGACTAGCGGGCTACGAGCAGTACTTC; CDR3aa: CSARVPGLAGYEQYF; v_gene: TRBV20-1; d_gene: TRBD2; abundance: many; j_gene: TRBJ2-7
CDR3nt: TGCGCCAGCAGCAGGGGACTGCGGGGGCTAGAACCTATGAACACTGAAGCTTTCTTT; CDR3aa: CASSRGLRGLEPMNTEAFF; v_gene: TRBV5-1; d_gene: NA; abundance: many; j_gene: TRBJ1-1
CDR3nt: TGCGCCAGCAGCGCTCGGACAGGGCGGTACACTGAAGCTTTCTTT; CDR3aa: CASSARTGRYTEAFF; v_gene: TRBV5-1; d_gene: TRBD1; abundance: many; j_gene: TRBJ1-1
CDR3nt: TGTGCCATCTCCGGGACTAGCGGGGGGGTGTCGGGAGCAGATACGCAGTATTTT; CDR3aa: CAISGTSGGVSGADTQYF; v_gene: TRBV10-3; d_gene: TRBD2; abundance: many; j_gene: TRBJ2-3
CDR3nt: TGTGCCAGCAGCCGTAAGATCCAAGAGACCCAGTACTTC; CDR3aa: CASSRKIQETQYF; v_gene: TRBV6-5; d_gene: NA; abundance: many; j_gene: TRBJ2-5
CDR3nt: TGTGCCAGCAGCCAAGATCAGGTCGCGGGGGCCGAGCAGTTCTTC; CDR3aa: CASSQDQVAGAEQFF; v_gene: TRBV4-2; d_gene: NA; abundance: many; j_gene: TRBJ2-1
CDR3nt: TGTGCCAGCAGCCCCTCCAAGGGGTTGGGCTATGGCTACACCTTC; CDR3aa: CASSPSKGLGYGYTF; v_gene: TRBV27; d_gene: NA; abundance: many; j_gene: TRBJ1-2
CDR3nt: TGTGCCAGCAGACGACGGGGGTATAGCAATCAGCCCCAGCATTTT; CDR3aa: CASRRRGYSNQPQHF; v_gene: TRBV6-6; d_gene: NA; abundance: many; j_gene: TRBJ1-5
CDR3nt: TGCAGTGCTAGAGAATGGTACAGATACAATCAGCCCCAGCATTTT; CDR3aa: CSAREWYRYNQPQHF; v_gene: TRBV20-1; d_gene: NA; abundance: NA; j_gene: TRBJ1-5
CDR3nt: TGCAGTGCTAGTGAGCGCGCAAATACGCAGTATTTT; CDR3aa: CSASERANTQYF; v_gene: TRBV20-1; d_gene: NA; abundance: NA; j_gene: TRBJ2-3
CDR3nt: TGTGCCAGCAGTTTAATTGAGGGGGCCGCGGAAGGCTACACCTTC; CDR3aa: CASSLIEGAAEGYTF; v_gene: TRBV12-3/TRBV12-4; d_gene: TRBD1; abundance: many; j_gene: TRBJ1-2
CDR3nt: TGCAGTGCTAGCAGTTTTAACTATGGCTACACCTTC; CDR3aa: CSASSFNYGYTF; v_gene: TRBV20-1; d_gene: NA; abundance: many; j_gene: TRBJ1-2
CDR3nt: TGTGCCAGCAGTAACGGACTAGCTGGTGAGCAGTTCTTC; CDR3aa: CASSNGLAGEQFF; v_gene: TRBV6-2/TRBV6-3; d_gene: TRBD2; abundance: many; j_gene: TRBJ2-1
CDR3nt: TGTGCCAGCGGCGAGGTTGGAGAGACCCAGTACTTC; CDR3aa: CASGEVGETQYF; v_gene: TRBV12-3/TRBV12-4; d_gene: NA; abundance: many; j_gene: TRBJ2-5
CDR3nt: TGTGCCAGCAGTGAAAGTTTCTTGAGGGGGAATTCACCCCTCCACTTT; CDR3aa: CASSESFLRGNSPLHF; v_gene: TRBV6-1; d_gene: NA; abundance: few; j_gene: TRBJ1-6
CDR3nt: TGTGCCACCAGTGAACCGCCTGGACAACCTGGTCATACGGAGACCCAGTACTTC; CDR3aa: CATSEPPGQPGHTETQYF; v_gene: TRBV24-1; d_gene: NA; abundance: once; j_gene: TRBJ2-5
CDR3nt: TGTGCCAGCAGCTTACAAGCGGGGGGGAGAGGGGATACGCAGTATTTT; CDR3aa: CASSLQAGGRGDTQYF; v_gene: TRBV7-2; d_gene: TRBD2; abundance: many; j_gene: TRBJ2-3
CDR3nt: TGTGCCAGCAGCTTTCGTCGGGGCCTTAGCACAGATACGCAGTATTTT; CDR3aa: CASSFRRGLSTDTQYF; v_gene: TRBV9; d_gene: NA; abundance: many; j_gene: TRBJ2-3
CDR3nt: TGTGCCAGCAGCTCACCTCCGGGACAGGGGTCAGTGTGGCCCCAGCATTTT; CDR3aa: CASSSPPGQGSVWPQHF; v_gene: TRBV11-2; d_gene: TRBD1; abundance: many; j_gene: TRBJ1-5
CDR3nt: TGTGCCAGCAGTGAAGGGGCCGGGGGAGAGACCCAGTACTTC; CDR3aa: CASSEGAGGETQYF; v_gene: TRBV6-1; d_gene: NA; abundance: NA; j_gene: TRBJ2-5
CDR3nt: TGTGCCAGCAGCCCGCCGGGACTAGCGGGCCAAGAGACCCAGTACTTC; CDR3aa: CASSPPGLAGQETQYF; v_gene: TRBV7-2; d_gene: TRBD2; abundance: many; j_gene: TRBJ2-5
CDR3nt: TGTGCCAGCAGTTATAGGGTGGGGAAGAGCTCCTACAATGAGCAGTTCTTC; CDR3aa: CASSYRVGKSSYNEQFF; v_gene: TRBV6-2/TRBV6-3; d_gene: NA; abundance: NA; j_gene: TRBJ2-1
CDR3nt: TGCGCCAGCAGCTTGAACACAGGACCCTCTGGAAACACCATATATTTT; CDR3aa: CASSLNTGPSGNTIYF; v_gene: TRBV5-1; d_gene: NA; abundance: many; j_gene: TRBJ1-3
CDR3nt: TGTGCCAGCAGTTCTTCCGGACACCCGAACTATGGCTACACCTTC; CDR3aa: CASSSSGHPNYGYTF; v_gene: TRBV6-5; d_gene: NA; abundance: many; j_gene: TRBJ1-2
CDR3nt: TGTGCCAGCAGCCAAGATTCCCATGAGCAGTTCTTC; CDR3aa: CASSQDSHEQFF; v_gene: TRBV14; d_gene: NA; abundance: many; j_gene: TRBJ2-1
CDR3nt: TGTGCCAGCAGCCCTAGCGGAAGGACAGATACGCAGTATTTT; CDR3aa: CASSPSGRTDTQYF; v_gene: TRBV6-2/TRBV6-3; d_gene: TRBD2; abundance: many; j_gene: TRBJ2-3
CDR3nt: TGTGCCAGCAGCCGCACTAGCGGGGGGACAGATACGCAGTATTTT; CDR3aa: CASSRTSGGTDTQYF; v_gene: TRBV7-3; d_gene: TRBD2; abundance: many; j_gene: TRBJ2-3
CDR3nt: TGTGCCAGCAGCTTAGTAATTGGAGATGAGCAGTTCTTC; CDR3aa: CASSLVIGDEQFF; v_gene: TRBV7-6; d_gene: NA; abundance: NA; j_gene: TRBJ2-1
CDR3nt: TGTGCCAGCAGCGGGACCTACCCCCAAGCTTTCTTT; CDR3aa: CASSGTYPQAFF; v_gene: TRBV28; d_gene: NA; abundance: NA; j_gene: TRBJ1-1
CDR3nt: TGTGCCAGCAGCGCGGACCACTACGAGCAGTACTTC; CDR3aa: CASSADHYEQYF; v_gene: TRBV9; d_gene: NA; abundance: many; j_gene: TRBJ2-7
CDR3nt: TGTGCCATGACGGGGGATGCCAACGTCCTGACTTTC; CDR3aa: CAMTGDANVLTF; v_gene: TRBV10-3; d_gene: NA; abundance: many; j_gene: TRBJ2-6
CDR3nt: TGTGCCAGCCCCGGGGAGCTGTTTTTT; CDR3aa: CASPGELFF; v_gene: TRBV14; d_gene: NA; abundance: many; j_gene: TRBJ2-2
CDR3nt: TGCGCCAGCAGCTTGTTCGGACAGGGGGACACTGAAGCTTTCTTT; CDR3aa: CASSLFGQGDTEAFF; v_gene: TRBV5-1; d_gene: TRBD1; abundance: many; j_gene: TRBJ1-1